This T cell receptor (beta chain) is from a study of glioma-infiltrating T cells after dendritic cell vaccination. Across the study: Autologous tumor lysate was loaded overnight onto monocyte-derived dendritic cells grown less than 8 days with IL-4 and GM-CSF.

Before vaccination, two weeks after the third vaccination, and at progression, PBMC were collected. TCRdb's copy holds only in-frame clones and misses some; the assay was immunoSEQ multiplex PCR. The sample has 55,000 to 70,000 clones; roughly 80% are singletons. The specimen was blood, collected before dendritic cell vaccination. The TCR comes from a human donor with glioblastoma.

The CDR3 sequence is CAISITGEETQYF. The CDR3 nucleotides are TGTGCCATCAGTATTACAGGGGAAGAGACCCAGTACTTC. The chain couples TRBV10-3 to TRBJ2-5, with 7 bases that match TRBD1. This CDR3 is built from 13 residues. CDR1 and CDR2 from the germline V gene are ENHRY and SYGVKD. After removal of 5 bases from V and 3 bases from J, the junction contained 3 bases not matched to a gene.